The T cell receptor (beta chain) under discussion was sequenced for a study of response to subunit inactivated influenza vaccine. In its sample, this clonotype was seen a few times. As yet, its antigen is unknown. TCRdb re-analysed the RT-PCR reads in MiXCR, keeping a single row per CDR3 protein. This sample carries 530,000 or so distinct CDR3 sequences, roughly 10% of them seen once, and the ten largest clones take roughly a tenth. Broader study findings: With each seasonal influenza vaccination, the authors suggested, few new T cells are recruited.

This sample comprised PBMCs from blood, obtained on the day of vaccination. The source is a man aged 50-60 years who received an inactivated influenza vaccine.

The CDR3 DNA follows: TGTGCCAGCTCCCCCGAAAGGGGGATGGCCAACGAGCAGTACTTC. Protein sequence: CASSPERGMANEQYF. The rearrangement uses TRBV18 and TRBJ2-7; weak D call: TRBD1 (6 bases). Germline assignment: CDR1 KGHSH and CDR2 LQKENI. The CDR3 is made up of 15 amino acids. V was clipped by 6 bases and J by 5 bases, with 20 bases between them.